This passage covers 28 T cell receptor beta chains from one sample sequenced in a study of technical replicates of blood from a handful of donors. The repertoire was sequenced with immunoSEQ multiplex PCR; TCRdb's copy has only in-frame clones and lacks some. Of approximately 80,000 clones listed, 89% are singletons. Sequencing input: T cells isolated from PBMCs. These TCRs come from a human donor in good health.

This chain uses TRBV5-6 with TRBJ1-4; the match to TRBD1 covers 10 bases. V gave up 0 bases and J gave up 7 bases; unmatched junction bases: 6. The germline V gene has CDR1 SGHDT and CDR2 YYEEEE. The CDR3 contains 16 residues. CDR3 nucleotides: TGTGCCAGCAGCTTGGGGGGACAGGGGAGACCTGAAAAACTGTTTTTT. Its translation is CASSLGGQGRPEKLFF.

This chain links TRBV19 with TRBJ2-5, with D maybe TRBD1 (7 bases). Trimming shortened V by 7 bases and J by 9 bases, and 18 bases separated the two germline ends. CDR1 LNHDA and CDR2 SQIVND come from the germline V gene (reference sequence). This CDR3 comprises 13 residues. The CDR3 spells CASMRGPSGAQYF. The DNA of the CDR3 is TGTGCCAGTATGAGGGGGCCCTCGGGGGCCCAGTACTTC.

With regard to this clone: The same CDR3 also results from other DNA sequences found in this sample. The genes are TRBV6-5 and TRBJ1-1; D remains unclear. Germline V gene sequence: CDR1 MNHEY, CDR2 SVGAGI. V lost 6 bases and J 4 bases, leaving 6 bases between the germline ends. The CDR3 extends over 11 amino acids. CDR3 coding DNA: TGTGCCAGCAGGCGGAGCACTGAAGCTTTCTTT. This translates into CASRRSTEAFF.

The genes are TRBV30 and TRBJ1-1, with D possibly being TRBD1 (5 bases). Germline assignment: CDR1 GTSNPN and CDR2 SVGIG (reference sequence). Trimming stripped 8 bases from V and 2 bases from J, with 18 bases between. CDR3 size: 14 residues. For the CDR3, the DNA is TGTGCCGCAGCCCGGGGGGGGAGCAACACTGAAGCTTTCTTT. Protein sequence: CAAARGGSNTEAFF.

This clone was counted a single time. The chain combines TRBV4-2 with TRBJ2-1, with D hard to call. Germline CDR1 reads LGHNA; CDR2 reads YNFKEQ. V lost 0 bases to trimming and J lost 6 bases, with 12 bases between them. There are 15 residues in the CDR3. The CDR3 region has the DNA TGTGCCAGCAGCCAAGATGTCGGGTTATTCAATGAGCAGTTCTTC. It translates to CASSQDVGLFNEQFF.

This clone occurred once. V gene TRBV4-2 combines with J gene TRBJ2-2; D might be TRBD2 (5 bases). Trimming pared 1 base from V and 1 base from J, leaving 10 bases between. The CDR3 sequence is 16 residues long. Germline values: CDR1 LGHNA, CDR2 YNFKEQ. DNA for the CDR3: TGTGCCAGCAGCCAAGCCCTTGGAGGGAACACCGGGGAGCTGTTTTTT. This codes for CASSQALGGNTGELFF.

The chain links TRBV27 to TRBJ2-1; TRBD1 matches at 9 bases. The CDR3 is 15 amino acids. The germline V gene encodes CDR1 MNHEY and CDR2 SMNVEV (reference sequence). After removal of 5 bases from V and 10 bases from J, the junction contained 12 bases not matched to a gene. CDR3 loop: CASSKWDRDTPEQFF. The CDR3 DNA reads as TGTGCCAGCAGTAAGTGGGACAGGGATACGCCAGAGCAGTTCTTC.

The chain carries TRBV9 and TRBJ2-7, with TRBD1 identical over 8 bases. CDR3 length equals 15 residues. The germline CDR1 and CDR2 sequences are SGDLS and YYNGEE. V was pared by 3 bases and J by 4 bases, with 9 bases of the junction left unmatched. CDR3 bases: TGTGCCAGCAGCGGAGGGGGACAGGTGGTATACGAGCAGTACTTC. It codes for CASSGGGQVVYEQYF.

The chain joins TRBV6-1 to TRBJ2-1; 9 bases agree with TRBD1. Per the germline V gene, CDR1 is MNHNS and CDR2 is SASEGT. The V gene end was trimmed by 3 bases and the J gene end by 8 bases; junction bases not matched to a gene: 8. The CDR3 spans 15 residues. The CDR3 region is CASSEFNRGLHEQFF. The CDR3 nucleotides read TGTGCCAGCAGTGAGTTTAACAGGGGGCTACATGAGCAGTTCTTC.

Note on this clone: Its ends do not fully match the called genes, so a read error is possible. J is TRBJ2-7 and V is TRBV7-9; D is uncertain. CDR3 length: 12 residues. The germline V gene has CDR1 SEHNR and CDR2 FQNEAQ (reference sequence). CDR3 loop: CASSLVSHEQYF. CDR3 sequence (DNA): TGTGCCAGCAGCTTAGTCTCCCACGAGCAGTACTTC.

The chain employs TRBV5-1 and TRBJ2-1; 13 nucleotides line up with TRBD2. The CDR3 sequence is 16 residues long. The trim removed 4 bases at V and 6 bases at J, leaving 7 bases unmatched. Germline CDR1 reads SGHRS; CDR2 reads YFSETQ. The CDR3 bases are TGCGCCAGCAGCGGCCGACTAGCGGGAGGTATCAATGAGCAGTTCTTC. It specifies CASSGRLAGGINEQFF.

The chain has TRBV19 and TRBJ1-4; D gene uncertain. With 5 bases removed from V and 0 bases from J, the gap between germline ends came to 13 bases. Germline V gives CDR1 LNHDA, CDR2 SQIVND (reference sequence). The CDR3 is 16 residues long. The CDR3 nucleotides read TGTGCCAGTAGTGCCGCCCGGACTGCAACTAATGAAAAACTGTTTTTT. Translation gives CASSAARTATNEKLFF.

The chain is built from TRBV30 and TRBJ2-2, with D unresolved. V lost 1 base and J lost 6, with 12 bases in between. Germline loops: CDR1 GTSNPN, CDR2 SVGIG (reference sequence). This CDR3 spans 14 amino acids. The CDR3 nucleotides are TGTGCCTGGAGTGATTTCCCTAGGCCCGGGGAGCTGTTTTTT. Protein sequence: CAWSDFPRPGELFF.

This clone came up once. This chain links TRBV30 with TRBJ2-2; maybe TRBD2 (6 bases). V lost 2 bases and J 5 bases, leaving 15 bases between the germline ends. Germline V gene data show CDR1 as GTSNPN and CDR2 as SVGIG (reference sequence). The CDR3 totals 15 residues. The CDR3: CAWSLRSRETGELFF. The CDR3, as DNA: TGTGCCTGGAGTCTTAGATCACGGGAGACCGGGGAGCTGTTTTTT.

This clone was seen once. The gene calls are TRBV5-4 and TRBJ1-2, with a tentative D call TRBD1 (5 bases). The V end was cut by 0 bases, the J end by 5 bases, with 8 bases between. CDR1 is SGHNT, CDR2 YYREEE, per germline (reference sequence). This CDR3 has 13 residues. The CDR3 spells CASSLDRFYGYTF. The CDR3 DNA is TGTGCCAGCAGCTTGGACAGGTTTTATGGCTACACCTTC.

This clone occurred once. V gene TRBV27 combines with J gene TRBJ2-5, with 7 bases that match TRBD1. Trimming removed 1 base from V and 1 base from J; junction bases left unmatched: 0. Per the germline V gene, CDR1 is MNHEY and CDR2 is SMNVEV (reference sequence). The CDR3 has 14 amino acids. The CDR3, as DNA: TGTGCCAGCAGTTTATGGGACAGCCAAGAGACCCAGTACTTC. It encodes CASSLWDSQETQYF.

The genes are TRBV6-5 and TRBJ1-3; D possibly corresponds to TRBD1 (6 bases). The CDR3 contains 11 residues. CDR1 and CDR2 from the germline V gene are MNHEY and SVGAGI. Deletions cut 6 bases from V and 8 bases from J, with 8 bases between. The CDR3 loop is CASSRGDTIYF. CDR3 DNA: TGTGCCAGCAGCAGGGGAGACACCATATATTTT.

The V and J genes are TRBV10-2 and TRBJ2-1; a possible D gene is TRBD2 (5 bases). V was clipped by 8 bases and J by 4 bases, with 18 bases between them. The V gene's germline CDR1 is WSHSY and CDR2 SAAADI. The CDR3 runs to 15 residues. CDR3 sequence reads: CASPVGEHSYNEQFF. CDR3 bases: TGCGCCAGCCCAGTCGGGGAGCATTCGTACAATGAGCAGTTCTTC.

This clone was detected only once. This chain connects TRBV6-5 to TRBJ1-3; D perhaps matches TRBD1 (6 bases). The CDR3 contains 13 residues. Trimming removed 4 bases from V and 4 bases from J, with 8 bases in between. Germline CDR1 MNHEY, CDR2 SVGAGI. The CDR3 loop is CASSSGVGNTIYF. The CDR3 nucleotides read TGTGCCAGCAGTTCAGGGGTCGGAAACACCATATATTTT.

The CDR3 loop reads CASSLLGGADNGELFF. CDR3 in DNA: TGCGCCAGCAGCTTGTTAGGGGGCGCAGATAACGGGGAGCTGTTTTTT. The genes are TRBV5-1 and TRBJ2-2, with 7 bases fitting TRBD1. The CDR3 covers 16 residues. V lost 1 base, J lost 7 bases, and 10 bases stayed unmatched. Germline V gene lookup returns CDR1 SGHRS and CDR2 YFSETQ.

This clone has only one observation. The V gene is TRBV5-6, the J gene TRBJ2-1; TRBD2 agrees at 12 bases. Germline V lookup: CDR1 SGHDT, CDR2 YYEEEE. The V gene end was trimmed by 3 bases and the J gene end by 1 base; junction bases not matched to a gene: 2. The length of the CDR3 is 16 residues. This CDR3 is CASSSGTSGSYNEQFF. The CDR3 bases are TGTGCCAGCAGCTCGGGGACTAGCGGGTCCTACAATGAGCAGTTCTTC.

This clone turned up a few times. The gene calls are TRBV27 and TRBJ1-1; D is ambiguous. Trimming cost V 1 base and J 4 bases, with 7 bases left between them. The CDR3 totals 13 residues. CDR1 and CDR2 from the germline V gene are MNHEY and SMNVEV (reference sequence). The CDR3 DNA reads as TGTGCCAGCAGTTTATATCAATCCACTGAAGCTTTCTTT. This encodes CASSLYQSTEAFF.

CDR3 sequence reads: CASSPTTSGRGTDTQYF. In nucleotides, the CDR3 is TGTGCCAGCAGCCCGACGACTAGCGGGAGAGGCACAGATACGCAGTATTTT. The rearrangement joins TRBV7-2 to TRBJ2-3; 12 bases agree with TRBD2. This CDR3 comprises 17 residues. Trimming at V came to 5 bases and at J to 1 base, leaving 7 bases not matched to a gene. Germline CDR1 and CDR2: SGHTA and FQGNSA.

The chain couples TRBV5-4 to TRBJ2-7; 9 bases agree with TRBD2. The CDR3 totals 16 residues. V shed 1 base and J 6 bases; nucleotides not matched to a gene: 11. Germline V gene sequence: CDR1 SGHNT, CDR2 YYREEE (reference sequence). DNA for the CDR3: TGTGCCAGCAGCTTGAAGTATAGCGGGAGCACTAGCGAGCAGTACTTC. Protein sequence: CASSLKYSGSTSEQYF.

The gene calls are TRBV6-5 and TRBJ1-2, with D possibly matching TRBD1 (6 bases). Trimming cost V 0 bases and J 8 bases, with 13 bases left between them. Germline lookup yields CDR1 MNHEY and CDR2 SVGAGI. The CDR3 is 14 amino acids. The CDR3, as DNA: TGTGCCAGCAGTTACTCGAAGACAGGCGGCGGCTACACCTTC. Amino acid sequence: CASSYSKTGGGYTF.

Points on this clone: The junction and the germline gene differ at one end; a read error may be behind it. This chain connects TRBV9 to TRBJ1-5, with D hard to call. From germline, CDR1 is SGDLS and CDR2 YYNGEE. This CDR3 has 15 amino acids. Written as DNA, the CDR3 is TGTGCCAGCAGCGTAGCACCTAGTAGCAATCAGCTCCAGCATTTT. Translated, it gives CASSVAPSSNQLQHF.

J is TRBJ2-1 and V is TRBV28; 7 nucleotides agree with TRBD2. The CDR3 spans 13 residues. V was clipped by 3 bases and J by 9 bases; unmatched bases: 5. From germline, CDR1 is MDHEN and CDR2 SYDVKM. As DNA, the CDR3 is TGTGCCAGCAGTTTCGGGAGGTTAGGTGAGCAGTTCTTC. Translation: CASSFGRLGEQFF. Drawing the rest from reference TRBV28 and TRBJ2-1, the complete variable domain is DVKVTQSSRYLVKRTGEKVFLECVQDMDHENMFWYRQDPGLGLRLIYFSYDVKMKEKGDIPEGYSVSREKKERFSLILESASTNQTSMYLCASSFGRLGEQFFGPGTRLTVL.

The rearrangement joins TRBV5-4 to TRBJ2-1, with D possibly being TRBD2 (6 bases). CDR1 SGHNT and CDR2 YYREEE come from the germline V gene (reference sequence). Trimming cost V 2 bases and J 8 bases, with 8 bases left between them. The CDR3 has 12 amino acids. CDR3 protein: CASSFRGDEQFF. The CDR3 coding sequence is TGTGCCAGCAGCTTTCGCGGGGATGAGCAGTTCTTC.